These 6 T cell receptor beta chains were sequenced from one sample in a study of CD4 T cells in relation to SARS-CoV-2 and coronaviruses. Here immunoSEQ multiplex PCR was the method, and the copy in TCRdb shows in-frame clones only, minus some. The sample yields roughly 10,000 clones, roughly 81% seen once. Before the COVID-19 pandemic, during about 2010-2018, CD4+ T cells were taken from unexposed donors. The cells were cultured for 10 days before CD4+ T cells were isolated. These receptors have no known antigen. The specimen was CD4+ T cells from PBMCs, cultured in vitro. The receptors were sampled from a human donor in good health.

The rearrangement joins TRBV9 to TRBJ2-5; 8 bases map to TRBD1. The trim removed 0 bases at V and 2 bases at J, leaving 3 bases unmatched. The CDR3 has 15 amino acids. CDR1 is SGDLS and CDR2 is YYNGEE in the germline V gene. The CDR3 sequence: CASSVGDRGQETQYF. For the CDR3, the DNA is TGTGCCAGCAGCGTAGGAGACAGGGGTCAAGAGACCCAGTACTTC.

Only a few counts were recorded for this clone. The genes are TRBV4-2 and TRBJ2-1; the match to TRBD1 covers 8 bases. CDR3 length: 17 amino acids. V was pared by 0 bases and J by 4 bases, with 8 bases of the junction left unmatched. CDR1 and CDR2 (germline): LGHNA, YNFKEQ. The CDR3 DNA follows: TGTGCCAGCAGCCAAGACCTCGCAGGGGGCACTTACAATGAGCAGTTCTTC. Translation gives CASSQDLAGGTYNEQFF.

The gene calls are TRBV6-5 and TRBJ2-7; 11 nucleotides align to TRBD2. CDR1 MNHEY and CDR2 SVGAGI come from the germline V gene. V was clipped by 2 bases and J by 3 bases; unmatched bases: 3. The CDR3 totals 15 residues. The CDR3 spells CASSYRGTSGYEQYF. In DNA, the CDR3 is TGTGCCAGCAGTTACCGTGGGACTAGCGGCTACGAGCAGTACTTC.

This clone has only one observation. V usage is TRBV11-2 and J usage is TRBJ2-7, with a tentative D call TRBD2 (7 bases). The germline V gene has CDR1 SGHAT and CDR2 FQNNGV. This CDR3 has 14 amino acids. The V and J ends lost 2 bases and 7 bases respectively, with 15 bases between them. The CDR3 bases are TGTGCCAGCAGCTTAAATGCGGGGGCGGGGGAGCAGTACTTC. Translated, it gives CASSLNAGAGEQYF. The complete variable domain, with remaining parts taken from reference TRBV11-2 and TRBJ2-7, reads EAGVAQSPRYKIIEKRQSVAFWCNPISGHATLYWYQQILGQGPKLLIQFQNNGVVDDSQLPKDRFSAERLKGVDSTLKIQPAKLEDSAVYLCASSLNAGAGEQYFGPGTRLTVT.

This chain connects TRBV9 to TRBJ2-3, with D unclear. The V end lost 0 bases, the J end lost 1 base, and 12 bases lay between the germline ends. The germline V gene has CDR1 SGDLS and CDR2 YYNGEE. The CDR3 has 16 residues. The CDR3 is CASSVAVLSGTDTQYF. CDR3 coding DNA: TGTGCCAGCAGCGTAGCGGTTCTCTCCGGCACAGATACGCAGTATTTT.

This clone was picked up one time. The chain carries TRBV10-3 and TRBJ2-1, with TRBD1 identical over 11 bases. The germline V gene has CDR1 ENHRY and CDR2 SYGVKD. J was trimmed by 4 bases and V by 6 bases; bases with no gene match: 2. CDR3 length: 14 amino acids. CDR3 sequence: CAIRGQGVYNEQFF. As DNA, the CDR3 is TGTGCCATCAGGGGACAGGGGGTTTACAATGAGCAGTTCTTC.